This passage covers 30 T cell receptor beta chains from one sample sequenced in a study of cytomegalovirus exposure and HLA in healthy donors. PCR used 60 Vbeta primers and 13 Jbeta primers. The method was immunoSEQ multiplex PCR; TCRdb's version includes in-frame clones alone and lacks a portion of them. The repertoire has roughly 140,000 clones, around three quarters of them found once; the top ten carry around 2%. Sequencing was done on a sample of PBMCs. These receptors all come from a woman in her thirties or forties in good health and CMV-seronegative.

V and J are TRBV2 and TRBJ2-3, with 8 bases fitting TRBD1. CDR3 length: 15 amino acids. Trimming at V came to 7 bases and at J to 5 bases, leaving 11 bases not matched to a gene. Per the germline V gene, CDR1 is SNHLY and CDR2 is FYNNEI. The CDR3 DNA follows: TGTGCCAGCATCCCAACAGGGGGTGAGCAAGATACGCAGTATTTT. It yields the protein CASIPTGGEQDTQYF.

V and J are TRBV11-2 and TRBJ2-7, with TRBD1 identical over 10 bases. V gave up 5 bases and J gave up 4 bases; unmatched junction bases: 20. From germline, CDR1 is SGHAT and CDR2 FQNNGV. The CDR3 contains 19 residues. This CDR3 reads CASSTINRDRGPRGYEQYF. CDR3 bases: TGTGCCAGCAGCACAATCAACCGGGACAGGGGCCCCCGAGGTTACGAGCAGTACTTC.

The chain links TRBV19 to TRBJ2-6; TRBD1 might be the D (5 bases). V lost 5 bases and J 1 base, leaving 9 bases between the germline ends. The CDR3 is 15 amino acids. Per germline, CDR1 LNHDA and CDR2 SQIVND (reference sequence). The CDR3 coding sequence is TGTGCCAGTAGTCAAGACAGTTCTGGGGCCAACGTCCTGACTTTC. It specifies CASSQDSSGANVLTF.

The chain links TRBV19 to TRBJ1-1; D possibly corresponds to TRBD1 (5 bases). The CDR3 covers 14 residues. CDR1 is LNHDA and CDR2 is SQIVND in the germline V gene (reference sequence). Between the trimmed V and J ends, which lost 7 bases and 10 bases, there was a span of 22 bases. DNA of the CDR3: TGTGCCAGTAACCGCCCGCAGGGCCGATCGGTAGCTTTCTTT. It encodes CASNRPQGRSVAFF.

The chain's CDR3 is CASSLVQQETQYF. CDR3 nucleotide sequence: TGTGCCAGCAGCTTAGTACAGCAAGAGACCCAGTACTTC. The rearrangement uses TRBV7-7 and TRBJ2-5; no reliable D call. V was pared by 1 base and J by 2 bases, with 5 bases between. Germline V gene lookup returns CDR1 SSHAT and CDR2 FNYEAQ (reference sequence). The CDR3 spans 13 residues.

This CDR3 reads CASSPLDTGGYTQYF. Here the CDR3 DNA reads TGTGCCAGCAGTCCGTTAGATACGGGTGGATATACGCAGTATTTT. The chain joins TRBV28 to TRBJ2-3; D gene unclear. CDR3 length: 15 residues. CDR1 is MDHEN, CDR2 SYDVKM, per germline. Trimming took 5 bases from V and 7 from J, leaving 19 bases between them.

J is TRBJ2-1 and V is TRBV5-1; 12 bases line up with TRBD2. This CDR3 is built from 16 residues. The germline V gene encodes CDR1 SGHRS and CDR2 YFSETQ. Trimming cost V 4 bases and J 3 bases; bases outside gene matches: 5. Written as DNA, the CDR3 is TGCGCCAGCAGCCCCTGGACTAGCGGGGACTACAATGAGCAGTTCTTC. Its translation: CASSPWTSGDYNEQFF.

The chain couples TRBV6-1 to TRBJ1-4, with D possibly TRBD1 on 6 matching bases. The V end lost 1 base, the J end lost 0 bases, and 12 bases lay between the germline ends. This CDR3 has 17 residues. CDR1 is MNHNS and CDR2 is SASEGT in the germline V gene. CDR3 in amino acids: CASSEVYRAATNEKLFF. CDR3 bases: TGTGCCAGCAGTGAAGTGTACAGGGCAGCAACTAATGAAAAACTGTTTTTT.

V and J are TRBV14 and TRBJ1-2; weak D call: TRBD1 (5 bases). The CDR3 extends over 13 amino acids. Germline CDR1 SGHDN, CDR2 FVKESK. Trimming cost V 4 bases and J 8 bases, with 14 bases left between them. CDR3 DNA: TGTGCCAGCAGCCCCACAGCCAGGGTCGGCTACACCTTC. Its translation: CASSPTARVGYTF.

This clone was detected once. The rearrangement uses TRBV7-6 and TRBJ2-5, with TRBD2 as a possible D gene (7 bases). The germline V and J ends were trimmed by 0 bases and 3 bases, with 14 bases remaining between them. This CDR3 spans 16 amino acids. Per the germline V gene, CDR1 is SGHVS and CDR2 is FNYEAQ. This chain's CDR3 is CASSLAFGGLKETQYF. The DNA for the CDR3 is TGTGCCAGCAGCTTAGCTTTCGGGGGGCTCAAAGAGACCCAGTACTTC. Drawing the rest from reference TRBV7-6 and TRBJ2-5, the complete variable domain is GAGVSQSPRYKVTKRGQDVALRCDPISGHVSLYWYRQALGQGPEFLTYFNYEAQQDKSGLPNDRFSAERPEGSISTLTIQRTEQRDSAMYRCASSLAFGGLKETQYFGPGTRLLVL.

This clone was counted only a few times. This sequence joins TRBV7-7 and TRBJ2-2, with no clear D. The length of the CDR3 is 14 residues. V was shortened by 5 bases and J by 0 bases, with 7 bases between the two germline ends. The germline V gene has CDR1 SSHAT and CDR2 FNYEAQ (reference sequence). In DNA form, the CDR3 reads TGTGCCAGCAGCCAGACTCCGAACACCGGGGAGCTGTTTTTT. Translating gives CASSQTPNTGELFF.

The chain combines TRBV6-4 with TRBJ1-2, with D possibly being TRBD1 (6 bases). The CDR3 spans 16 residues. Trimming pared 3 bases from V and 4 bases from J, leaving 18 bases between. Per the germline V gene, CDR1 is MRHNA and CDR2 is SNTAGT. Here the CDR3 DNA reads TGTGCCAGCAGTGAGATCGGACAGAAACCGGCCTATGGCTACACCTTC. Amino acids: CASSEIGQKPAYGYTF.

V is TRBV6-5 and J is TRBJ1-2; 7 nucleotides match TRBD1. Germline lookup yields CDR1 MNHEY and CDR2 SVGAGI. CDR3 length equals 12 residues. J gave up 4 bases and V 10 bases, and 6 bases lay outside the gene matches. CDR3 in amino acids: CATTGVIYGYTF. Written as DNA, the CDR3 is TGTGCCACTACAGGGGTTATCTATGGCTACACCTTC.

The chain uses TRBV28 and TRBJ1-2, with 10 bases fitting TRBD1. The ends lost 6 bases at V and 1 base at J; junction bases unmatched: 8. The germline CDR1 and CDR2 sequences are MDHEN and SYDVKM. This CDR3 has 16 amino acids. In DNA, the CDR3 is TGTGCCAGCAGCCGTGACAGGGGGCGAATTAACTATGGCTACACCTTC. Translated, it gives CASSRDRGRINYGYTF.

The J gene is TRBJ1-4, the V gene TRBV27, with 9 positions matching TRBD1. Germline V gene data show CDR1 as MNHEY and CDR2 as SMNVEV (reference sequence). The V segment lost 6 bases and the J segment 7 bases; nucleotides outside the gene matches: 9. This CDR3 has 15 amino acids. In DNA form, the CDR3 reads TGTGCCAGCAGGGGAACAGGGGGCCTTGCTGAAAAACTGTTTTTT. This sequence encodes CASRGTGGLAEKLFF.

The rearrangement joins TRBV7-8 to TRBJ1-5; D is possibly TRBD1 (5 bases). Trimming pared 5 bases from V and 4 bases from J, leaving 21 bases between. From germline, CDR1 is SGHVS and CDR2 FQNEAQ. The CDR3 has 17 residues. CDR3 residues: CASSDWGDPLGNQPQHF. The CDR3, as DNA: TGTGCCAGCAGCGACTGGGGGGACCCTTTAGGGAATCAGCCCCAGCATTTT.

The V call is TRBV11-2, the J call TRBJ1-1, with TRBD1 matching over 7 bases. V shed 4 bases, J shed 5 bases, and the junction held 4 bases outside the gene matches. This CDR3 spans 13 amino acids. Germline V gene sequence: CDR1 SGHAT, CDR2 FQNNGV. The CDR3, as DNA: TGTGCCAGCAGCTCCGGGACAGTGACTGAAGCTTTCTTT. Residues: CASSSGTVTEAFF.

CDR3 in amino acids: CASSFSGGAETQYF. The CDR3 DNA is TGTGCCAGCAGCTTTAGCGGGGGGGCCGAGACCCAGTACTTC. The chain has TRBV5-6 and TRBJ2-5, with TRBD2 identical over 11 bases. The CDR3 covers 14 residues. The germline CDR1 and CDR2 sequences are SGHDT and YYEEEE. The ends lost 2 bases at V and 5 bases at J; junction bases unmatched: 2.

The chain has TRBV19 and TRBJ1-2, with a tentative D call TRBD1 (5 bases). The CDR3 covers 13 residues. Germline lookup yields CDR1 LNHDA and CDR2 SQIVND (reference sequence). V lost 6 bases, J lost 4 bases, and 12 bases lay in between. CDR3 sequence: CASSGGGTYGYTF. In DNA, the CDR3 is TGTGCCAGTAGCGGGGGAGGGACCTATGGCTACACCTTC.

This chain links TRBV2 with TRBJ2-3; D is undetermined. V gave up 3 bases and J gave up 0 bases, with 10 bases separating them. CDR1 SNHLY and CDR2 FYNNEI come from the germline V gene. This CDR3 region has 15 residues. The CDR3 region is CASSDVYSSTDTQYF. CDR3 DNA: TGTGCCAGCAGTGACGTCTACAGTAGCACAGATACGCAGTATTTT.

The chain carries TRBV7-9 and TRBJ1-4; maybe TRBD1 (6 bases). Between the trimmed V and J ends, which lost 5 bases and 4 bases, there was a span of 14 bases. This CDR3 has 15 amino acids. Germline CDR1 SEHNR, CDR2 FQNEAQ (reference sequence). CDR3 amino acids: CASSTRGHSNEKLFF. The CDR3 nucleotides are TGTGCCAGCAGCACTAGGGGACATAGTAATGAAAAACTGTTTTTT.

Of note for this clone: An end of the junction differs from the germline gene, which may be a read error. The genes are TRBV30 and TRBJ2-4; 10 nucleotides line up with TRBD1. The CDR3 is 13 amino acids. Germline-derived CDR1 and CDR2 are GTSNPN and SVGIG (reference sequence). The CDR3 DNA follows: TGTGCCTGGAGTCACAATCCGGGACAGGGGATGGACTTC. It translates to CAWSHNPGQGMDF.

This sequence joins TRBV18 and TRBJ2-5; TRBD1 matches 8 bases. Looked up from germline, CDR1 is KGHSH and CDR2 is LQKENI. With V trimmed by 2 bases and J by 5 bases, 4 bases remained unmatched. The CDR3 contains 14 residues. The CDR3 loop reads CASSPGQGWETQYF. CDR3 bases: TGTGCCAGCTCACCAGGACAGGGATGGGAGACCCAGTACTTC.

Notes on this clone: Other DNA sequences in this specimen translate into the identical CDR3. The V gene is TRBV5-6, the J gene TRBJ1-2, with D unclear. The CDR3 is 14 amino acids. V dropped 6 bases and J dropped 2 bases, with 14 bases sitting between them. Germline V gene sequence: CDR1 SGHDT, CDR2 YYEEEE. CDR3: CASTPNGVNYGYTF. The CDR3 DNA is TGTGCCAGCACCCCCAACGGGGTAAACTATGGCTACACCTTC.

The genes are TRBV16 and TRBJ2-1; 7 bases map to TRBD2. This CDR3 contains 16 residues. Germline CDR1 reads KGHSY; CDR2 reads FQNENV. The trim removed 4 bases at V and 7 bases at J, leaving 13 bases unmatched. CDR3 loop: CASSPTGWREKNEQFF. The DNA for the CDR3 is TGTGCCAGCAGCCCGACCGGGTGGCGGGAGAAAAATGAGCAGTTCTTC.

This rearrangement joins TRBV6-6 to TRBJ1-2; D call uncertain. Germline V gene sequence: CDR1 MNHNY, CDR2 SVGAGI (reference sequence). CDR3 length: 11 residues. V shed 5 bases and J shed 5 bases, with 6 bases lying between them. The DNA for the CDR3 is TGTGCCAGCAGTAGCGCGTATGGCTACACCTTC. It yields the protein CASSSAYGYTF.

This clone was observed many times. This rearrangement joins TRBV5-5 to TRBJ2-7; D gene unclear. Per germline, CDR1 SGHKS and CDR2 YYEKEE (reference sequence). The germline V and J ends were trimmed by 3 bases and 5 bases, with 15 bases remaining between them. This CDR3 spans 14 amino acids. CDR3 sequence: CASSSHEAQDEQYF. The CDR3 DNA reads TGTGCCAGCAGCTCGCATGAGGCCCAAGACGAGCAGTACTTC.

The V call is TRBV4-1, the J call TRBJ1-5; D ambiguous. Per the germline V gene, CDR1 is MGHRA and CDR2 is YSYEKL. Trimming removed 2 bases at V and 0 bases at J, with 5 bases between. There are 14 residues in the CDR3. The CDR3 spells CASSQIISNQPQHF. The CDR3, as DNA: TGCGCCAGCAGCCAAATTATTAGCAATCAGCCCCAGCATTTT.

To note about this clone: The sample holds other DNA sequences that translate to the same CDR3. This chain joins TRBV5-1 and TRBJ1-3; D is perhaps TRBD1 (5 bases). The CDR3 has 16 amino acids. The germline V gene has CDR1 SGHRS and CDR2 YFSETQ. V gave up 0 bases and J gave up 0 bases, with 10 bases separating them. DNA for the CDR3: TGCGCCAGCAGCTTGGTTGGGACTACCTCTGGAAACACCATATATTTT. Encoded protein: CASSLVGTTSGNTIYF.

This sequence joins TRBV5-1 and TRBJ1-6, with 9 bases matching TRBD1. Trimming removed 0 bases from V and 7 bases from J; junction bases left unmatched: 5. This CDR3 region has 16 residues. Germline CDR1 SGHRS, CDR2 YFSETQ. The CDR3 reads CASSLGTGDGNSPLHF. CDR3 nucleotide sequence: TGCGCCAGCAGCTTGGGGACAGGGGACGGCAATTCACCCCTCCACTTT.